This T cell receptor (beta chain) comes out of a study of T cell responses to AZD1222 COVID-19 vaccine. Germline V lookup: CDR1 MNHEY, CDR2 SVGAGI. V lost 6 bases to trimming and J lost 7 bases, with 11 bases between them. The CDR3 sequence is 12 residues long. Assay: immunoSEQ multiplex PCR; the TCRdb copy retains only in-frame clones and omits some. The sample consists of roughly 67,000 clones, around 88% of them appearing once. The receptor was isolated from an adult in good health. V gene TRBV6-5 combines with J gene TRBJ2-3; D call uncertain. Sequences were derived from peripheral blood, sampled on day 0 of AZD1222 vaccination. CDR3 protein: CASRPTDNTQYF. The DNA for the CDR3 is TGTGCCAGCAGACCTACAGACAATACGCAGTATTTT.